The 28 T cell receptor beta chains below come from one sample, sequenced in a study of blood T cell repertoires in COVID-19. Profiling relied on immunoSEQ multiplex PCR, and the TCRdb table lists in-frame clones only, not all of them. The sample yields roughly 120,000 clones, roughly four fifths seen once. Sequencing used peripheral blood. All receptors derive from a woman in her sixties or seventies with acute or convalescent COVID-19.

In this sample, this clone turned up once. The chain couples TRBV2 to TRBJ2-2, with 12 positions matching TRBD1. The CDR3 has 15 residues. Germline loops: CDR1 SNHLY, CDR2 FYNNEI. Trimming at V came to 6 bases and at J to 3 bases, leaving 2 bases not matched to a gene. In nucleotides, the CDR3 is TGTGCCAGCAGGGGACAGGGGGCGTACACCGGGGAGCTGTTTTTT. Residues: CASRGQGAYTGELFF.

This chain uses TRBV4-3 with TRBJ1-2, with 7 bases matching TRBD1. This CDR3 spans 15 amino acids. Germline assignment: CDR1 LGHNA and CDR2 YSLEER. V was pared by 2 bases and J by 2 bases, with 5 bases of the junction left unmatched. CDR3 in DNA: TGCGCCAGCAGCCAACGAGGACAGGAGAACTATGGCTACACCTTC. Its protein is CASSQRGQENYGYTF.

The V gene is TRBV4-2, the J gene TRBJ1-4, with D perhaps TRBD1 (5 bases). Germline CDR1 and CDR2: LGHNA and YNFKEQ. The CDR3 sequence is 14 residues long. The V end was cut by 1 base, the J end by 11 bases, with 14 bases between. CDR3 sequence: CASSQGLDQGKLFF. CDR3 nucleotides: TGTGCCAGCAGCCAAGGCCTAGATCAGGGCAAACTGTTTTTT.

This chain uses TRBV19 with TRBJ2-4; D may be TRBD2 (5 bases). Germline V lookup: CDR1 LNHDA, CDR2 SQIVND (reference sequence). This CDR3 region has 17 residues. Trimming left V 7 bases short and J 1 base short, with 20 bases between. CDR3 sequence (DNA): TGTGCCAGTACCAAACGCCTGGGGAGTGGGGCCAAAAACATTCAGTACTTC. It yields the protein CASTKRLGSGAKNIQYF.

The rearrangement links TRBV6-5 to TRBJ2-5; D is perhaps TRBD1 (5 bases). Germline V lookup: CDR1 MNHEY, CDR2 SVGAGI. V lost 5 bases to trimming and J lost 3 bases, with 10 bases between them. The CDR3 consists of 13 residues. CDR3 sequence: CASSPPGKETQYF. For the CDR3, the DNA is TGTGCCAGCAGTCCTCCAGGGAAAGAGACCCAGTACTTC.

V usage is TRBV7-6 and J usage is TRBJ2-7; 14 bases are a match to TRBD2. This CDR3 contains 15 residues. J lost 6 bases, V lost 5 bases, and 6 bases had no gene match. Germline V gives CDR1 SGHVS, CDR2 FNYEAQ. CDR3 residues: CASSPGLAGAGEQYF. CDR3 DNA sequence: TGTGCCAGCAGCCCGGGACTAGCGGGGGCGGGCGAGCAGTACTTC.

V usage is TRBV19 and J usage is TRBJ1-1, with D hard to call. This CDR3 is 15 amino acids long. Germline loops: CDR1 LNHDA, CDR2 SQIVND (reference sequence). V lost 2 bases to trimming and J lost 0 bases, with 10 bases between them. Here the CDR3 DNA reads TGTGCCAGTAGTATATTCGGTCCCTTGAACACTGAAGCTTTCTTT. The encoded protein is CASSIFGPLNTEAFF.

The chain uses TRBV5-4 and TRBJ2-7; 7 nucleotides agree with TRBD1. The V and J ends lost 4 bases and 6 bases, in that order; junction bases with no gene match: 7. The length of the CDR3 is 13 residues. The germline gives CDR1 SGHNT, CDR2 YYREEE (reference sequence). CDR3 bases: TGTGCCAGCAGCCGCGGACAGGTTCGCGAGCAGTACTTC. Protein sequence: CASSRGQVREQYF.

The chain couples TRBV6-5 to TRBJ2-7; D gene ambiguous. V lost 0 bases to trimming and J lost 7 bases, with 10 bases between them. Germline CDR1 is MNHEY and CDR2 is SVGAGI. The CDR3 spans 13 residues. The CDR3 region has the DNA TGTGCCAGCAGTTACTCGATTGTGGAGGAGCAGTACTTC. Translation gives CASSYSIVEEQYF.

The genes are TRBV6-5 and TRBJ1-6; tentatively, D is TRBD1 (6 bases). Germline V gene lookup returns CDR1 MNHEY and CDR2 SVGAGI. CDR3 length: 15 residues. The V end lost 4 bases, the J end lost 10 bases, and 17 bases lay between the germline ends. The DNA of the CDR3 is TGTGCCAGCAGTTTGTACAGGGCCCGGGGATCACCCCTCCACTTT. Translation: CASSLYRARGSPLHF.

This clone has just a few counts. The CDR3 DNA is TGTGCCAGTAGTATAATCCCTCCGGGCACTGAAGCTTTCTTT. This encodes CASSIIPPGTEAFF. The chain combines TRBV19 with TRBJ1-1, with no clear D. Trimming removed 2 bases at V and 4 bases at J, with 11 bases between. Looked up from germline, CDR1 is LNHDA and CDR2 is SQIVND (reference sequence). The CDR3 is 14 amino acids.

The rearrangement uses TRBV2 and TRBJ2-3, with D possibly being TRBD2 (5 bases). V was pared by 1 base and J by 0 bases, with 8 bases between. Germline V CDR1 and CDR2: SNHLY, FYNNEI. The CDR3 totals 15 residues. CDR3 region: CASSEVGGSTDTQYF. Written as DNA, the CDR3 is TGTGCCAGCAGTGAAGTCGGCGGGAGCACAGATACGCAGTATTTT.

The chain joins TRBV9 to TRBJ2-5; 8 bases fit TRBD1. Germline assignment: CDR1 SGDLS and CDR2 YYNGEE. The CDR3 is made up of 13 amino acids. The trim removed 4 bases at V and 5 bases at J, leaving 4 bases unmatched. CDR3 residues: CASSRTGGETQYF. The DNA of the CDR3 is TGTGCCAGCAGCCGAACAGGGGGGGAGACCCAGTACTTC.

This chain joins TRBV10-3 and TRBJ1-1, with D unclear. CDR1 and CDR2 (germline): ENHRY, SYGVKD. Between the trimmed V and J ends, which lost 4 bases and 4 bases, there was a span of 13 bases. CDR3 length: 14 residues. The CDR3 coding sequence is TGTGCCATCAGTGTTTGGGGAGTTTCCACTGAAGCTTTCTTT. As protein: CAISVWGVSTEAFF.

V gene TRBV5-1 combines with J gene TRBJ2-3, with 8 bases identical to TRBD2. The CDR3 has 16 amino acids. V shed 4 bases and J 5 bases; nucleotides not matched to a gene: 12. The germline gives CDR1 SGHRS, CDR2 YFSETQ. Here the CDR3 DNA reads TGCGCCAGCAGCCCCGAGGGGCGGGGGGCCATAGATACGCAGTATTTT. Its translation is CASSPEGRGAIDTQYF.

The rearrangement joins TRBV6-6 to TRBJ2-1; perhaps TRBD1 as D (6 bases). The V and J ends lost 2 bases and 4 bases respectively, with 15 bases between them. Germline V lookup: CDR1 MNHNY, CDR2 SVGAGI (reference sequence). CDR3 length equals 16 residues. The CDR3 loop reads CASSYGQGQGYNEQFF. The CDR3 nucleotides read TGTGCCAGCAGTTACGGGCAGGGGCAGGGGTACAATGAGCAGTTCTTC.

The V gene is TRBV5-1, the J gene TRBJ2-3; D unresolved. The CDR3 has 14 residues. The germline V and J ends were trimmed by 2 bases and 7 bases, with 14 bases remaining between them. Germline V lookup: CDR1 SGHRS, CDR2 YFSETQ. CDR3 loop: CASSFGTTGNTQYF. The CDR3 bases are TGCGCCAGCAGCTTTGGAACTACCGGCAATACGCAGTATTTT.

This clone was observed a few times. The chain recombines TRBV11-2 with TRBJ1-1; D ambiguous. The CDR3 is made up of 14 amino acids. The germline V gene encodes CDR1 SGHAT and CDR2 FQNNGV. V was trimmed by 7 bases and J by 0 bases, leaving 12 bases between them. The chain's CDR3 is CASTPEGVNTEAFF. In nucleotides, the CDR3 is TGTGCCAGCACCCCTGAGGGAGTGAACACTGAAGCTTTCTTT.

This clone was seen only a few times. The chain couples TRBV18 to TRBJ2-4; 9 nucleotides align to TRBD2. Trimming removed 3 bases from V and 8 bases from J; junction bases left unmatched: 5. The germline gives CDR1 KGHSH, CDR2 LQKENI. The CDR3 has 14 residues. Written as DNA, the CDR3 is TGTGCCAGCTCACCTGGCGGGGGGGCAGACATTCAGTACTTC. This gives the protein CASSPGGGADIQYF.

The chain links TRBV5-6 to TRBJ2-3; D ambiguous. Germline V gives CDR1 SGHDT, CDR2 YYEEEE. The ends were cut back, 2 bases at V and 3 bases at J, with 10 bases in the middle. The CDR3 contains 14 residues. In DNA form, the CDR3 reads TGTGCCAGCAGCTTCCGATTACTAACAGATACGCAGTATTTT. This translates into CASSFRLLTDTQYF.

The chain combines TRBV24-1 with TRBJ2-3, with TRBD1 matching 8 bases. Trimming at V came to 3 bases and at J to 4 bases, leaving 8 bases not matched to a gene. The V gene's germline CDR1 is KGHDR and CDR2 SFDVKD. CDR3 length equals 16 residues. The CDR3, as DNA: TGTGCCACCAGTGATACTAGGACAGGGTCGGCAGATACGCAGTATTTT. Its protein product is CATSDTRTGSADTQYF.

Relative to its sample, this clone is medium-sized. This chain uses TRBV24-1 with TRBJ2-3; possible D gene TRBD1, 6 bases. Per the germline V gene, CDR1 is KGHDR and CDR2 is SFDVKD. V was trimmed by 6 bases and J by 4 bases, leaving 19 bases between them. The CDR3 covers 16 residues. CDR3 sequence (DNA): TGTGCCACCAGTTCCCCCCGGTCCGAGGGGGCAGATACGCAGTATTTT. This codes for CATSSPRSEGADTQYF.

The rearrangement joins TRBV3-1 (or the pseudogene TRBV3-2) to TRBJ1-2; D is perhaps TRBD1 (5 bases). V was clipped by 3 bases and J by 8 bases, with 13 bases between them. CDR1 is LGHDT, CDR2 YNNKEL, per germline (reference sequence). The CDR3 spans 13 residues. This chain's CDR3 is CASSQSGGDGYTF. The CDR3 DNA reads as TGTGCCAGCAGCCAGTCCGGGGGTGACGGCTACACCTTC.

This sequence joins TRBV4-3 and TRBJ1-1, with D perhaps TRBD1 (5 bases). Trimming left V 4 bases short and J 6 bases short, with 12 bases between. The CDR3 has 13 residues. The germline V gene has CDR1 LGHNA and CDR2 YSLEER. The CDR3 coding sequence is TGCGCCAGCAGCCTGGGGGGATGGGCTGAAGCTTTCTTT. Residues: CASSLGGWAEAFF.

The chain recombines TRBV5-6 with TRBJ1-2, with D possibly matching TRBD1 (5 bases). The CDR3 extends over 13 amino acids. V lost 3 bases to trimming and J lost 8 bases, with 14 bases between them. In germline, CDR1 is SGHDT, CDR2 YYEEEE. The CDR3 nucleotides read TGTGCCAGCAGCTGGGGGACTCGCCTAGGCTACACCTTC. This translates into CASSWGTRLGYTF.

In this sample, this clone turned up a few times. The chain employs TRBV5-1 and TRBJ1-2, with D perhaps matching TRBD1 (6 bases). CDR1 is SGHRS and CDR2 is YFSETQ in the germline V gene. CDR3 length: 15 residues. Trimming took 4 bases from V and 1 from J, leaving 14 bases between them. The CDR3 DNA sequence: TGCGCCAGCAGCCCCGGGACAACAGTTAACTATGGCTACACCTTC. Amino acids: CASSPGTTVNYGYTF.

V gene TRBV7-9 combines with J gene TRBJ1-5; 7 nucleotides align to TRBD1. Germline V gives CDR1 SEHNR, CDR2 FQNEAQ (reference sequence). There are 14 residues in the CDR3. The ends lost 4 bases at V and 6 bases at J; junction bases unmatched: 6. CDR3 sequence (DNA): TGTGCCAGCAGCTCCAGACAGGGTGGTCAGCCCCAGCATTTT. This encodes CASSSRQGGQPQHF.

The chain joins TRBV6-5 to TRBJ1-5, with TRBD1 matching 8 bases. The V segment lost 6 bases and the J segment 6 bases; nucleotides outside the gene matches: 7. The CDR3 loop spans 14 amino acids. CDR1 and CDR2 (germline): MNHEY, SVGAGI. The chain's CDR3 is CASRPQGGGQPQHF. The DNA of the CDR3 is TGTGCCAGCAGACCACAGGGGGGAGGTCAGCCCCAGCATTTT.